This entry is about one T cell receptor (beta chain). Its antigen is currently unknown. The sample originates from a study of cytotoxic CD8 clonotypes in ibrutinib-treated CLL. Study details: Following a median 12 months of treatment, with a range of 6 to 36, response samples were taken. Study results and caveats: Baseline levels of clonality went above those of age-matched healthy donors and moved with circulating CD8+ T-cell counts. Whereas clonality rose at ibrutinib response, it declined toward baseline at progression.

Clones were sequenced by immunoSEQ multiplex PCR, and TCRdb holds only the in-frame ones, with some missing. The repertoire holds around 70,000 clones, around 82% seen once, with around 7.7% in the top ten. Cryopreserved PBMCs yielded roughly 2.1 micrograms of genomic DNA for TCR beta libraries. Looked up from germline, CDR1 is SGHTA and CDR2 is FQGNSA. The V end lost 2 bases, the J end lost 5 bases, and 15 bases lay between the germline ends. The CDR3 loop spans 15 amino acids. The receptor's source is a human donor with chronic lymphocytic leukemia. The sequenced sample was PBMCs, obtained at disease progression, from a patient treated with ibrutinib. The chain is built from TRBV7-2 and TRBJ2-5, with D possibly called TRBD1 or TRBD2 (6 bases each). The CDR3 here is CASSLRGGREETQYF. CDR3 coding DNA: TGTGCCAGCAGCTTAAGAGGGGGGCGCGAGGAGACCCAGTACTTC.